This record covers a single T cell receptor (beta chain). The authors carried out high-throughput sequencing of TCR beta. They applied it to CD8+ and CD4+ T cells obtained from blood. Healthy donors constituted the control group, matched for age and sex. Negative isolation was used for CD8+ and CD4+ T cells, and FACS enrichment was applied to TEMRA cells. The authors reverse transcribed roughly 0.5 to 1 ug RNA with random hexamers. Amplification of the TCR beta CDR3 was carried out by immunoSEQ multiplex PCR, which spanned a total of 54 Vbeta and 13 Jbeta segments. TCRdb fed the immunoSEQ multiplex PCR reads into MiXCR, producing one record per CDR3 protein. The sample shows about 120,000 distinct CDR3 sequences, around 90% of them seen only once. These data belong to a study of CD8 T cells in Susac syndrome. V was shortened by 4 bases and J by 1 base, with 19 bases between the two germline ends. Per the germline V gene, CDR1 is SGHDN and CDR2 is FVKESK. The CDR3 totals 17 residues.

Sequencing was carried out using CD4+ T cells from PBMCs. The V and J genes are TRBV14 and TRBJ1-1; weak D call: TRBD1 (6 bases). This receptor was identified in a human donor in good health. The CDR3 here is CASSPLSLRDKNTEAFF. DNA of the CDR3: TGTGCCAGCAGCCCTCTAAGCCTTCGGGACAAGAACACTGAAGCTTTCTTT.